This T cell receptor (beta chain) was recorded in a study of cytomegalovirus exposure and HLA in healthy donors. The overall study: One earlier analysis, a look at 150 million to 200 million T cells, found 100 million to 130 million unique TCR beta sequences.

Researchers ran the PCR with 60 Vbeta and 13 Jbeta primers. Produced via immunoSEQ multiplex PCR; TCRdb's table is partial and in-frame only. Of 110,000 to 150,000 clones listed, about 72% are singletons. Worth noting for this clone: Its antigen is not identified.

Germline V CDR1 and CDR2: SQVTM, ANQGSEA. The length of the CDR3 is 14 residues. The ends were cut back, 6 bases at V and 1 base at J, with 13 bases in the middle. The study's findings and limits: Data from an earlier analysis indicated that most TCR beta V segments were productive either about 87% or about 30% of the time. One variant, a missense change in DCLRE1C, was linked in a later analysis to TCR beta V- and J-gene trimming. A later analysis found most CMV-associated TCR beta chains apparently HLA-restricted.

The chain carries TRBV29-1 and TRBJ2-1, with TRBD1 as a possible D gene (6 bases). The source of this sequence is a man in his sixties in good health and CMV-seronegative. The sample consisted of PBMCs. CDR3 sequence (DNA): TGCAGCGTGGCCCGGACAGATTCCTACAATGAGCAGTTCTTC. It codes for CSVARTDSYNEQFF.